This TCR beta chain came from a study of technical replicates of blood from a handful of donors. The table came from immunoSEQ multiplex PCR; TCRdb's copy has only in-frame clones and leaves some out. The sample records approximately 85,000 clones, roughly 94% being singletons. CDR1 is LNHDA, CDR2 SQIVND, per germline (reference sequence). Trimming shortened V by 4 bases and J by 4 bases, and 13 bases separated the two germline ends. This CDR3 region has 14 residues. The sequence came from a human donor in good health. This sequence joins TRBV19 and TRBJ1-2; possibly TRBD1 for D (6 bases). Sequencing was done on a sample of T cells isolated from PBMCs. CDR3 sequence: CASSNLDRLYGYTF. The CDR3 nucleotides are TGTGCCAGTAGTAATCTTGACAGGCTCTATGGCTACACCTTC. The full variable domain, completed using reference TRBV19 and TRBJ1-2, is DGGITQSPKYLFRKEGQNVTLSCEQNLNHDAMYWYRQDPGQGLRLIYYSQIVNDFQKGDIAEGYSVSREKKESFPLTVTSAQKNPTAFYLCASSNLDRLYGYTFGSGTRLTVV.